This TCR beta chain was obtained from a study of blood T cell repertoires in COVID-19. Generated by immunoSEQ multiplex PCR, the TCRdb table keeps only in-frame clones and is missing some. The sample has about 19,000 clones; about 88% are singletons. The CDR3 loop spans 16 amino acids. Germline CDR1 SGHDT, CDR2 YYEEEE. Losses at the gene ends were 4 bases for V and 3 bases for J; bases not matched to a gene: 9. This clone was counted only a few times. This TCR was sampled from a human donor in a cohort sampled during active COVID-19. This chain uses TRBV5-6 with TRBJ2-7, with 11 bases matching TRBD1. Source material: peripheral blood. The CDR3 DNA follows: TGTGCCAGCAGCCGTATTCCGGGACAGGGGGTCTACGAGCAGTACTTC. It translates to CASSRIPGQGVYEQYF.